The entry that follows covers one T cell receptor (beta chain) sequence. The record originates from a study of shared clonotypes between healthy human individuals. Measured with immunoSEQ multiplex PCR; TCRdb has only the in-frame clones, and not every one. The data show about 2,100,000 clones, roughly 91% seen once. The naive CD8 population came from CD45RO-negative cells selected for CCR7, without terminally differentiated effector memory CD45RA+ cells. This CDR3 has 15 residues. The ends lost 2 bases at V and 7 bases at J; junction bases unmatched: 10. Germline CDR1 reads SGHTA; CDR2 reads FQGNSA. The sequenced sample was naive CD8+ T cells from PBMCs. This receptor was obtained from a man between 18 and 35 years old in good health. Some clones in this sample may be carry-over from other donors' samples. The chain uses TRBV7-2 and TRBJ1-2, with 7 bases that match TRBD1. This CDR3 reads CASSLREGAVGGYTF. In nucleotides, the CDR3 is TGTGCCAGCAGCTTAAGGGAGGGGGCAGTAGGTGGCTACACCTTC.